These 25 T cell receptor beta chains came from one sample sequenced in a study of OX40 agonist ivuxolimab in advanced cancers. TCRdb's table, derived via immunoSEQ multiplex PCR, lists solely in-frame clones and lacks some. The table includes around 80,000 clones, roughly 89% detected once. Material: CD4+ or CD8+ T cells sorted from blood, obtained in a trial of the OX40 agonist ivuxolimab. The receptors here all came from an adult with an advanced solid tumor such as melanoma, head and neck, liver or kidney cancer.

This clone appeared a few times. This rearrangement joins TRBV2 to TRBJ1-1; D ambiguous. Trimming took 3 bases from V and 1 from J, leaving 9 bases between them. From germline, CDR1 is SNHLY and CDR2 FYNNEI. The CDR3 covers 14 residues. The CDR3 sequence: CASSDTGANTEAFF. DNA of the CDR3: TGTGCCAGCAGTGATACGGGCGCGAACACTGAAGCTTTCTTT.

This chain links TRBV23-1 with TRBJ2-7; D remains ambiguous. TRBV23-1 is flagged as an ORF with uncertain function. This CDR3 is 14 amino acids long. V was trimmed by 4 bases and J by 3 bases, leaving 13 bases between them. For the CDR3, the DNA is TGCGCCAGCAGTCTGGTGTGGAGAATCTACGAGCAGTACTTC. Its protein is CASSLVWRIYEQYF.

This clone was detected a few times. The J gene is TRBJ2-7, the V gene TRBV30; possible D gene TRBD1, 7 bases. The CDR3 spans 15 residues. CDR1 is GTSNPN, CDR2 SVGIG, per germline (reference sequence). V gave up 0 bases and J gave up 5 bases, with 17 bases separating them. This CDR3 is CAWSVLKQGGHEQYF. The CDR3 DNA follows: TGTGCCTGGAGTGTACTTAAGCAGGGGGGTCACGAGCAGTACTTC.

The chain combines TRBV2 with TRBJ1-3; TRBD1 might be the D (5 bases). The germline V gene encodes CDR1 SNHLY and CDR2 FYNNEI. V was trimmed by 6 bases and J by 0 bases, leaving 12 bases between them. This CDR3 region has 15 residues. The CDR3 nucleotides are TGTGCCAGCAGCGAACAGGTGTCCTCTGGAAACACCATATATTTT. Translation gives CASSEQVSSGNTIYF.

This clone was picked up a small number of times. The chain's CDR3 is CASSRDTLAKNIQYF. The CDR3 nucleotides are TGTGCCAGCAGTAGGGACACCTTAGCCAAAAACATTCAGTACTTC. The chain uses TRBV27 and TRBJ2-4, with D perhaps TRBD1 (6 bases). Germline lookup yields CDR1 MNHEY and CDR2 SMNVEV (reference sequence). The CDR3 is 15 residues long. The germline V and J ends were trimmed by 5 bases and 0 bases, with 11 bases remaining between them.

The sample holds a few counts of this clone. V and J are TRBV19 and TRBJ2-7; 8 nucleotides align to TRBD1. CDR1 is LNHDA and CDR2 is SQIVND in the germline V gene (reference sequence). The CDR3 is made up of 15 amino acids. The junction had 10 bases not matched to a gene; V was cut back by 5 bases and J by 4 bases. The CDR3: CASSPPGRGPYEQYF. Written as DNA, the CDR3 is TGTGCCAGTAGTCCCCCCGGCAGGGGGCCTTACGAGCAGTACTTC. The variable domain in full, with the rest retrieved from reference TRBV19 and TRBJ2-7, is DGGITQSPKYLFRKEGQNVTLSCEQNLNHDAMYWYRQDPGQGLRLIYYSQIVNDFQKGDIAEGYSVSREKKESFPLTVTSAQKNPTAFYLCASSPPGRGPYEQYFGPGTRLTVT.

This chain joins TRBV5-1 and TRBJ2-3; 15 bases line up with TRBD2. Germline CDR1 and CDR2: SGHRS and YFSETQ. This CDR3 spans 16 amino acids. Trimming at V came to 4 bases and at J to 6 bases, leaving 6 bases not matched to a gene. DNA for the CDR3: TGCGCCAGCAGCCAAGGACTAGCGGGAGGGTTCGATACGCAGTATTTT. This gives the protein CASSQGLAGGFDTQYF.

This rearrangement joins TRBV29-1 to TRBJ2-1; D is unclear. The CDR3 consists of 12 residues. Germline CDR1 and CDR2: SQVTM and ANQGSEA. Trimming stripped 8 bases from V and 4 bases from J, with 12 bases between. The CDR3 nucleotides are TGCAGCTCTGGTTACAATTACAATGAGCAGTTCTTC. Residues: CSSGYNYNEQFF.

V gene TRBV6-1 combines with J gene TRBJ1-1; no clear D. This CDR3 has 13 amino acids. Trimming took off 4 bases at V and 6 bases at J, with 12 bases between the two ends. CDR1 MNHNS and CDR2 SASEGT come from the germline V gene. In nucleotides, the CDR3 is TGTGCCAGCAGTGTAGGTGGAGGCGCTGAAGCTTTCTTT. This translates into CASSVGGGAEAFF.

The chain has TRBV5-8 and TRBJ1-5; 7 positions match TRBD1. CDR1 is SGHTS and CDR2 is YDEGEE in the germline V gene. The CDR3 sequence is 11 residues long. V shed 4 bases, J shed 10 bases, and the junction held 2 bases outside the gene matches. The CDR3 sequence is CASSRQGPQHF. DNA for the CDR3: TGTGCCAGCAGCAGACAGGGACCCCAGCATTTT. Full variable domain (outside the CDR3, taken from reference TRBV5-8 and TRBJ1-5): EAGVTQSPTHLIKTRGQQATLRCSPISGHTSVYWYQQALGLGLQFLLWYDEGEERNRGNFPPRFSGRQFPNYSSELNVNALELEDSALYLCASSRQGPQHFGDGTRLSIL.

The genes are TRBV9 and TRBJ2-7; 9 positions match TRBD1. Germline lookup yields CDR1 SGDLS and CDR2 YYNGEE. J gave up 2 bases and V 0 bases, and 6 bases lay outside the gene matches. The CDR3 covers 16 residues. In DNA, the CDR3 is TGTGCCAGCAGCGTAGAGCCGGGACAGGGCCCCTACGAGCAGTACTTC. Translated, it gives CASSVEPGQGPYEQYF. Full variable domain (remainder filled in from reference TRBV9 and TRBJ2-7): DSGVTQTPKHLITATGQRVTLRCSPRSGDLSVYWYQQSLDQGLQFLIQYYNGEERAKGNILERFSAQQFPDLHSELNLSSLELGDSALYFCASSVEPGQGPYEQYFGPGTRLTVT.

The V gene is TRBV29-1, the J gene TRBJ1-1; TRBD1 matches at 9 bases. Per the germline V gene, CDR1 is SQVTM and CDR2 is ANQGSEA. The CDR3 is 13 residues long. V gave up 0 bases and J gave up 10 bases; unmatched junction bases: 6. The CDR3, as DNA: TGCAGCGTTGAAGATCCGGGACAGGGTATAGCTTTCTTT. This encodes CSVEDPGQGIAFF.

Notes on this clone: The sample contains more than one DNA sequence encoding this CDR3. The chain links TRBV11-2 to TRBJ2-7, with 7 nucleotides matching TRBD2. J lost 2 bases, V lost 4 bases, and 8 bases had no gene match. There are 15 residues in the CDR3. Germline lookup yields CDR1 SGHAT and CDR2 FQNNGV. CDR3 sequence reads: CASSYGRGGTYEQYF. CDR3 bases: TGTGCCAGCAGCTACGGTCGGGGAGGGACCTACGAGCAGTACTTC.

J is TRBJ2-7 and V is TRBV4-2; TRBD1 matches 11 bases. Germline lookup yields CDR1 LGHNA and CDR2 YNFKEQ. J lost 4 bases, V lost 3 bases, and 5 bases had no gene match. There are 15 residues in the CDR3. Written as DNA, the CDR3 is TGTGCCAGCAGCCAGACGGGACAGGGGGGTTACGAGCAGTACTTC. Amino acid sequence: CASSQTGQGGYEQYF.

The V and J genes are TRBV11-2 and TRBJ1-1, with unresolved D. The CDR3 sequence is 15 residues long. V was cut by 5 bases and J by 0 bases, with 13 bases left in between. CDR1 and CDR2 (germline): SGHAT, FQNNGV. Written as DNA, the CDR3 is TGTGCCAGCAGCAGCACAGAGGTATTGAACACTGAAGCTTTCTTT. Translated, it gives CASSSTEVLNTEAFF.

V gene TRBV5-1 combines with J gene TRBJ2-7, with 8 bases identical to TRBD1. The CDR3 loop spans 18 amino acids. Trimming at V came to 1 base and at J to 1 base, leaving 13 bases not matched to a gene. The germline V gene encodes CDR1 SGHRS and CDR2 YFSETQ. The CDR3 coding sequence is TGCGCCAGCAGCTTGAGGCTCCGGACAGGGCTACGGTCCTACGAGCAGTACTTC. Protein sequence: CASSLRLRTGLRSYEQYF. The full variable domain, in which reference TRBV5-1 and TRBJ2-7 provide the parts outside the CDR3, is KAGVTQTPRYLIKTRGQQVTLSCSPISGHRSVSWYQQTPGQGLQFLFEYFSETQRNKGNFPGRFSGRQFSNSRSEMNVSTLELGDSALYLCASSLRLRTGLRSYEQYFGPGTRLTVT.

The chain has TRBV11-2 and TRBJ1-3; 7 bases align to TRBD1. The CDR3 covers 16 residues. Trimming at V came to 0 bases and at J to 10 bases, leaving 12 bases not matched to a gene. Germline CDR1 SGHAT, CDR2 FQNNGV. Here the CDR3 reads CASSLEQPGQRRTIYF. CDR3 DNA sequence: TGTGCCAGCAGCTTAGAACAACCGGGACAGCGAAGAACCATATATTTT.

The V gene is TRBV6-1, the J gene TRBJ2-7, with D possibly TRBD2 on 6 matching bases. The germline CDR1 and CDR2 sequences are MNHNS and SASEGT. V lost 4 bases to trimming and J lost 7 bases, with 17 bases between them. The CDR3 covers 14 residues. CDR3 in DNA: TGTGCCAGCAGTGGGGGACTCGTCAAGGGAGAGCAGTACTTC. Protein sequence: CASSGGLVKGEQYF.

The gene calls are TRBV19 and TRBJ1-2; D is undetermined. The germline gives CDR1 LNHDA, CDR2 SQIVND (reference sequence). V shed 6 bases and J shed 0 bases, with 11 bases lying between them. The CDR3 has 14 amino acids. The DNA of the CDR3 is TGTGCCAGTAGCCTACTAACTACTAACTATGGCTACACCTTC. Translating it yields CASSLLTTNYGYTF. Full variable domain (remainder filled in from reference TRBV19 and TRBJ1-2): DGGITQSPKYLFRKEGQNVTLSCEQNLNHDAMYWYRQDPGQGLRLIYYSQIVNDFQKGDIAEGYSVSREKKESFPLTVTSAQKNPTAFYLCASSLLTTNYGYTFGSGTRLTVV.

The rearrangement links TRBV6-1 to TRBJ2-5; D perhaps matches TRBD2 (5 bases). Germline CDR1 MNHNS, CDR2 SASEGT. This CDR3 has 14 amino acids. V lost 5 bases and J 5 bases, leaving 15 bases between the germline ends. This CDR3 is CASSKTSLVETQYF. The CDR3 nucleotides read TGTGCCAGCAGTAAAACTAGTCTTGTGGAGACCCAGTACTTC.

The genes are TRBV27 and TRBJ2-1, with D unresolved. CDR3 size: 15 residues. Germline values: CDR1 MNHEY, CDR2 SMNVEV (reference sequence). Deletions cut 2 bases from V and 3 bases from J, with 11 bases between. CDR3 protein: CASSLESTIYNEQFF. DNA of the CDR3: TGTGCCAGCAGTTTAGAGTCTACAATCTACAATGAGCAGTTCTTC.

This chain links TRBV29-1 with TRBJ2-2; D call uncertain. Germline V gives CDR1 SQVTM, CDR2 ANQGSEA. Trimming left V 5 bases short and J 6 bases short, with 7 bases between. There are 11 residues in the CDR3. The CDR3 loop is CSVFAPGELFF. DNA for the CDR3: TGCAGCGTTTTCGCTCCCGGGGAGCTGTTTTTT.

In DNA, the CDR3 is TGTGCCGGAAGGACTAGCGGGTACAATGAGCAGTTCTTC. It yields the protein CAGRTSGYNEQFF. V gene TRBV6-1 combines with J gene TRBJ2-1; TRBD2 aligns across 11 bases. The CDR3 spans 13 residues. V lost 11 bases to trimming and J lost 4 bases; unmatched junction nucleotides: 4. Germline lookup yields CDR1 MNHNS and CDR2 SASEGT.

This sequence joins TRBV5-1 and TRBJ2-2; TRBD1 agrees at 8 bases. The CDR3 is 16 residues long. The germline V gene has CDR1 SGHRS and CDR2 YFSETQ. J gave up 4 bases and V 7 bases, and 12 bases lay outside the gene matches. The CDR3 DNA is TGCGCCAGCTCGAGGGCCGGACAGGGTGTCACCGGGGAGCTGTTTTTT. The encoded protein is CASSRAGQGVTGELFF.

This chain links TRBV13 with TRBJ1-1; D is undetermined. Per the germline V gene, CDR1 is PRHDT and CDR2 is FYEKMQ (reference sequence). The CDR3 length is 16 residues. Between the trimmed V and J ends, which lost 0 bases and 0 bases, there was a span of 11 bases. CDR3 amino acids: CASSLGHRRLNTEAFF. The DNA of the CDR3 is TGTGCCAGCAGCTTAGGACACAGAAGGTTGAACACTGAAGCTTTCTTT.